The source of this TCR beta chain is a study of OX40 agonist ivuxolimab in advanced cancers. Background on the study: The patients' treatment was ivuxolimab, an agonistic anti-OX40 (CD134) antibody. Ivuxolimab doses were 0.01, 0.1, 0.3, 1.5, 3 or 10 mg/kg every 2 weeks. It was permissible to have had prior anti-PD-1, anti-PD-L1 or anti-CTLA-4 therapy, and approximately 38% had some.

CDR1 MNHEY and CDR2 SMNVEV come from the germline V gene (reference sequence). The CDR3 runs 14 residues. V lost 5 bases, J lost 6 bases, and 10 bases stayed unmatched. Using immunoSEQ multiplex PCR, the repertoire was profiled, and TCRdb retains in-frame clones only, with some absent. There are approximately 66,000 clones in the sample; roughly 86% occur only once, and approximately 1.2% lies in the top ten. The rearrangement uses TRBV27 and TRBJ2-7; 7 bases map to TRBD1. The TCR sequence derives from an adult with an advanced solid tumor such as melanoma, head and neck, liver or kidney cancer. Source: CD4+ or CD8+ T cells sorted from blood, taken in a trial of the OX40 agonist ivuxolimab. The DNA of the CDR3 is TGTGCCAGCAGTCAGCAGACAGGGCCCGCCGAGCAGTACTTC. Residues: CASSQQTGPAEQYF.